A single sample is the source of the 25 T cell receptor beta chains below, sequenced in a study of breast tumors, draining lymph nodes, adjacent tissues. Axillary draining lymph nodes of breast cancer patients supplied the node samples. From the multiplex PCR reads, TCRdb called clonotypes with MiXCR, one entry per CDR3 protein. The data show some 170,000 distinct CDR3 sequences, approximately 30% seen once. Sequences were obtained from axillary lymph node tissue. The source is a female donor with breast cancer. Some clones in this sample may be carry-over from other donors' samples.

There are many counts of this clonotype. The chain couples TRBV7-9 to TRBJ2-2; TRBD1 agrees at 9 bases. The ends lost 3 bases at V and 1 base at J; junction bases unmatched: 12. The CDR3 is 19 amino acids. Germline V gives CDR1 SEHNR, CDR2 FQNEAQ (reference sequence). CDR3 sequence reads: CASSFRFGTGTQNTGELFF. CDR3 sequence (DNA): TGTGCCAGCAGCTTTCGTTTCGGGACAGGGACACAGAACACCGGGGAGCTGTTTTTT. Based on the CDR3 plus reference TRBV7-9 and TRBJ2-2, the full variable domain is DTGVSQNPRHKITKRGQNVTFRCDPISEHNRLYWYRQTLGQGPEFLTYFQNEAQLEKSRLLSDRFSAERPKGSFSTLEIQRTEQGDSAMYLCASSFRFGTGTQNTGELFFGEGSRLTVL.

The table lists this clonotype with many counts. CDR3 sequence reads: CASSPGLLNEQFF. The CDR3 DNA reads as TGTGCCAGCAGCCCGGGACTTCTAAATGAGCAGTTCTTC. The J gene is TRBJ2-1, the V gene TRBV5-5, with a weak D call TRBD2 (6 bases). The germline CDR1 and CDR2 sequences are SGHKS and YYEKEE (reference sequence). The length of the CDR3 is 13 residues. Between the trimmed V and J ends, which lost 4 bases and 7 bases, there was a span of 12 bases. Variable domain in full (rest from reference TRBV5-5 and TRBJ2-1): DAGVTQSPTHLIKTRGQQVTLRCSPISGHKSVSWYQQVLGQGPQFIFQYYEKEERGRGNFPDRFSARQFPNYSSELNVNALLLGDSALYLCASSPGLLNEQFFGPGTRLTVL.

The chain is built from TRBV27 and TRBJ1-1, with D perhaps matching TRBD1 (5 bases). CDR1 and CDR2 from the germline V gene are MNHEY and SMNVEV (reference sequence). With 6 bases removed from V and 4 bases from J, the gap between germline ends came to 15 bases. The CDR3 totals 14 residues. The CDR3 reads CASSKTGPFTEAFF. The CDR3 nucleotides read TGTGCCAGCAGCAAAACAGGACCATTCACTGAAGCTTTCTTT.

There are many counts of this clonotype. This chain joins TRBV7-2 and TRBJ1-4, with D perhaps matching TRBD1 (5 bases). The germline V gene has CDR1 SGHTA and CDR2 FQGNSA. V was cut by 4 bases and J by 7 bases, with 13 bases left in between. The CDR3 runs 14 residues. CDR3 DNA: TGTGCCAGCAGCTGGGCGACAGCGGGTGAAAAACTGTTTTTT. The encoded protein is CASSWATAGEKLFF.

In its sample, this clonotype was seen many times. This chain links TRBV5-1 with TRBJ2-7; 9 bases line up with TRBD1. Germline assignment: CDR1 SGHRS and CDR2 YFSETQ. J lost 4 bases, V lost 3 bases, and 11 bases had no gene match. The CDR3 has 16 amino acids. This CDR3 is CASSSNSGTGTYEQYF. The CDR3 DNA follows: TGCGCCAGCAGCTCTAACTCCGGGACAGGGACGTACGAGCAGTACTTC. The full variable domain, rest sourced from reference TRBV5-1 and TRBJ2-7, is KAGVTQTPRYLIKTRGQQVTLSCSPISGHRSVSWYQQTPGQGLQFLFEYFSETQRNKGNFPGRFSGRQFSNSRSEMNVSTLELGDSALYLCASSSNSGTGTYEQYFGPGTRLTVT.

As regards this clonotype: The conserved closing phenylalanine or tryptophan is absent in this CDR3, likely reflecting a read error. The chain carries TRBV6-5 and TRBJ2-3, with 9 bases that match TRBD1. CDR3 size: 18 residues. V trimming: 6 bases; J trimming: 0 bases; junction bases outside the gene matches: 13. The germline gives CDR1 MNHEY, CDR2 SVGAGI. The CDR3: CASRPRDRARHSTDTQYL. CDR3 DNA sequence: TGTGCCAGCAGACCCCGGGACAGGGCGCGACACAGCACAGATACGCAGTATCTT.

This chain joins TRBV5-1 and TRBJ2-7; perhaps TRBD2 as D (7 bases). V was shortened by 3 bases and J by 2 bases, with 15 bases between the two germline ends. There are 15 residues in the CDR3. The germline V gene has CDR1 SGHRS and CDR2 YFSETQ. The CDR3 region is CASSWGGAGTYEQYF. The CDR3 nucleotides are TGCGCCAGCAGCTGGGGGGGGGCAGGGACCTACGAGCAGTACTTC. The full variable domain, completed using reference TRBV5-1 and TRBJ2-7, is KAGVTQTPRYLIKTRGQQVTLSCSPISGHRSVSWYQQTPGQGLQFLFEYFSETQRNKGNFPGRFSGRQFSNSRSEMNVSTLELGDSALYLCASSWGGAGTYEQYFGPGTRLTVT.

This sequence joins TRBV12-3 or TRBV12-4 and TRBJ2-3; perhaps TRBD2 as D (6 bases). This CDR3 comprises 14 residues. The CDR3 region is CAEKGTGNTDTQYF. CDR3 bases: TGTGCGGAAAAAGGGACTGGAAACACAGATACGCAGTATTTT.

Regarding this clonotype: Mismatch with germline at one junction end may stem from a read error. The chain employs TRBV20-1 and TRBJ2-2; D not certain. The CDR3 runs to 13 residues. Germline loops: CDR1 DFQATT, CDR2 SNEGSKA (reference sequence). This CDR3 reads CSVSRTNTRELFF. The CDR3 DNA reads TGCAGTGTCAGTAGAACGAACACCAGGGAGCTGTTTTTT.

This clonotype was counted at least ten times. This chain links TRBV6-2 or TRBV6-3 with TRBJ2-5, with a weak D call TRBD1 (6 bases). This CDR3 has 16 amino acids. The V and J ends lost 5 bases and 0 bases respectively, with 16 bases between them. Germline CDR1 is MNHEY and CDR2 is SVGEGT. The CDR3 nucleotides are TGTGCCAGCAGTGAAACCCGGGACACTTACCAAGAGACCCAGTACTTC. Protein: CASSETRDTYQETQYF.

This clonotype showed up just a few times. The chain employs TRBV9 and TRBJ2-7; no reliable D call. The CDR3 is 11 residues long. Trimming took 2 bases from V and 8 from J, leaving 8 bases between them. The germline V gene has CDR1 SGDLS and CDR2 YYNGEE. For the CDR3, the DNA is TGTGCCAGCAGCGTCTGTGCCCAGCAGTACTTC. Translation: CASSVCAQQYF.

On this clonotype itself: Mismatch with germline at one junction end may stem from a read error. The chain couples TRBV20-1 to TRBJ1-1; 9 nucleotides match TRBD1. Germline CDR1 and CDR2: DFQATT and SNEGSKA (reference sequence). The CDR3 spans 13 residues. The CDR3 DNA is TGCAGTGCCAGGGGGACAGGGAACACTGAAGCTTCCTTT. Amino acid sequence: CSARGTGNTEASF.

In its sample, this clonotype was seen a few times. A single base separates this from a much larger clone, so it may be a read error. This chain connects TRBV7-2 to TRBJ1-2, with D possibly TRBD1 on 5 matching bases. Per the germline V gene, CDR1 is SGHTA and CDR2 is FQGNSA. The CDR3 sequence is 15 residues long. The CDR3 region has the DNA TGTGCCAGCAGCTTAGCAGGGCGAGGACGTAGGGGCTACGCCTTC. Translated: CASSLAGRGRRGYAF.

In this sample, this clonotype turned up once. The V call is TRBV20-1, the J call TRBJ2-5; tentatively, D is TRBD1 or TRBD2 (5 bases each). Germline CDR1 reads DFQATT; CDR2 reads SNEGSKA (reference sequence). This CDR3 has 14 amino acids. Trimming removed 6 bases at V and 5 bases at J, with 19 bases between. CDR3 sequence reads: CSASSGSREETQYF. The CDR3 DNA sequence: TGCAGTGCCAGCTCAGGATCCAGGGAGGAGACCCAGTACTTC.

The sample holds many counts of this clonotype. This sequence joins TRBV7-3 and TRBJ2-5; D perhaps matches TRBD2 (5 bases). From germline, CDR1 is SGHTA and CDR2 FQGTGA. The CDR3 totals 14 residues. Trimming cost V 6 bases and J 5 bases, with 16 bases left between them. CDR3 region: CASSRSGAGETQYF. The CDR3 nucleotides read TGTGCCAGCAGTAGGAGCGGAGCCGGGGAGACCCAGTACTTC.

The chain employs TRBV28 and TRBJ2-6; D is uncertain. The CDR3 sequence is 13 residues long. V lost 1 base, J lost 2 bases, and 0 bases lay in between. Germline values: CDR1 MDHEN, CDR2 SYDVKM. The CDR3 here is CASSLSGANVLTF. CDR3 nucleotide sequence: TGTGCCAGCAGTTTATCTGGGGCCAACGTCCTGACTTTC.

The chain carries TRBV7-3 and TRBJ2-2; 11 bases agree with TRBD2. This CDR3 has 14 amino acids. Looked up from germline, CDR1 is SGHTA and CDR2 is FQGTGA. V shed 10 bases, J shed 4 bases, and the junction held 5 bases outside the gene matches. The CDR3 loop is CATGLAEATGELFF. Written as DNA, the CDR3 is TGTGCCACGGGACTAGCGGAGGCCACCGGGGAGCTGTTTTTT.

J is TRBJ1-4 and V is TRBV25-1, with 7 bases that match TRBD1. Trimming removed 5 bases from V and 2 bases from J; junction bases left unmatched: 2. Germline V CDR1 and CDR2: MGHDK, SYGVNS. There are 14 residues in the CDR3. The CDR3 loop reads CASSRTGTNEKLFF. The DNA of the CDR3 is TGTGCCAGCAGTCGGACAGGTACTAATGAAAAACTGTTTTTT.

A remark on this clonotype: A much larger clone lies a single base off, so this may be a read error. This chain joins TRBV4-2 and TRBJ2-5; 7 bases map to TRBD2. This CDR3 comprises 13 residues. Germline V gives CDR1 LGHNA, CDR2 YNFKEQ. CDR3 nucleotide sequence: TGTGCCAGCAGCCAAGCGGGGGGAGAGGCCCAGTACTTC. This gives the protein CASSQAGGEAQYF.

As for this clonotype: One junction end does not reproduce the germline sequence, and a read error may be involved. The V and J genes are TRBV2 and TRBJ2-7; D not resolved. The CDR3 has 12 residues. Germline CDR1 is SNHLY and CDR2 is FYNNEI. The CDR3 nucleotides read TGCGCCAGCAGTTACTGGGCTTACGGGCAGTACTTC. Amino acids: CASSYWAYGQYF.

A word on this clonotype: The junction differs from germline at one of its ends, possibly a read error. The chain's CDR3 is CASSLGNTGELLF. The CDR3 DNA reads as TGTGCCAGCAGCTTGGGGAACACCGGGGAGCTGCTTTTT. This chain links TRBV5-6 with TRBJ2-2; tentative D call: TRBD2 (5 bases). Germline CDR1 SGHDT, CDR2 YYEEEE. The CDR3 consists of 13 residues.

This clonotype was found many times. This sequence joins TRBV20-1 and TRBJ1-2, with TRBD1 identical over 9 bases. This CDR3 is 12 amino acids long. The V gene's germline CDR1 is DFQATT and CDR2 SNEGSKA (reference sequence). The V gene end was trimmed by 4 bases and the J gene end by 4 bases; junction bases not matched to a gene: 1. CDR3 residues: CSATDRGYGYTF. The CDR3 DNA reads TGCAGTGCTACGGACAGGGGCTATGGCTACACCTTC.

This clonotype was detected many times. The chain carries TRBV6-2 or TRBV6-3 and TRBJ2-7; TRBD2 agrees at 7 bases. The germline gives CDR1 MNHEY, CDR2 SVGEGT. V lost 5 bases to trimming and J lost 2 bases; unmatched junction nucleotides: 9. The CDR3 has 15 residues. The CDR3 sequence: CASSSLLAPAYEQYF. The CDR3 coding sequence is TGTGCCAGCAGTAGCCTACTAGCGCCGGCCTACGAGCAGTACTTC.

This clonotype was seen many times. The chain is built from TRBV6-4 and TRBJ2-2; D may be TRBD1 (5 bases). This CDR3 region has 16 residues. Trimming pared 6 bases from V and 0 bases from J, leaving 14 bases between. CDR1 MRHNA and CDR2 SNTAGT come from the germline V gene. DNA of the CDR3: TGTGCCAGCAGCCCCCTGGAACAGGCGAACACCGGGGAGCTGTTTTTT. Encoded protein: CASSPLEQANTGELFF.

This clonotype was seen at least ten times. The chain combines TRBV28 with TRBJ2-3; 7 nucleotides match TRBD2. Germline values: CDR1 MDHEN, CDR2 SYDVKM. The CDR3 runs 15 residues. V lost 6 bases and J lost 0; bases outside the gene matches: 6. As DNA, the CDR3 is TGTGCCAGCAGCAGCGGGACGGAGAGCACAGATACGCAGTATTTT. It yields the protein CASSSGTESTDTQYF.